This T cell receptor (beta chain) is from a study of blood T cell repertoires in COVID-19. Across the whole study: From T cells, B-cell-depleted T cells, or PBMCs came the material, which was cDNA or gDNA.

Notes on this clone: An end of the junction differs from the germline gene, which may be a read error. This CDR3 is also generated by other DNA sequences in the sample.

The CDR3 has 18 amino acids. Looked up from germline, CDR1 is LGHDT and CDR2 is YNNKEL (reference sequence). The data were produced by immunoSEQ multiplex PCR, yet TCRdb's version contains in-frame clones alone and is incomplete. The data contain roughly 290,000 clones, over 75% of them singletons. The specimen was peripheral blood. The chain is built from TRBV3-1 (or the pseudogene TRBV3-2) and TRBJ2-7; 10 bases map to TRBD1. The source of this sequence is a woman between 55 and 75 years old with acute or convalescent COVID-19. The CDR3 loop is CASSRNAFGDRGTWGQYF. CDR3 nucleotides: TGTGCCAGCAGCCGCAACGCGTTCGGGGACAGGGGTACGTGGGGGCAGTACTTT.